A selection of T cell receptor beta chains follows, all from one sample in a study of T cells in Graves' hyperthyroidism and ophthalmopathy. TCRdb reanalysed the multiplex PCR reads using MiXCR and keeps one entry per CDR3 protein. The sample carries 700,000 or so distinct CDR3 sequences, around 15% recorded once. Sequences were obtained from blood. These receptors all stem from a woman between 50 and 59 years old with Graves' ophthalmopathy. CDR3s include the opening cysteine and the closing phenylalanine or tryptophan. Fields, in order: V gene, clone size, D gene, J gene, CDR3 protein, CDR3 DNA. D genes are given only for firm matches. Expanded clones get a size class; other rows say once, few or many, or leave the size out.

>TRBV3-1|many|TRBD2|TRBJ2-1
CASSQGGGRVYNEQFF
TGTGCCAGCAGCCAGGGAGGCGGGAGGGTCTACAATGAGCAGTTCTTC
>TRBV9|few|TRBD1|TRBJ1-3
CASSAGQGTGNTIYF
TGTGCCAGCAGCGCCGGACAGGGCACTGGAAACACCATATATTTT
>TRBV12-3/TRBV12-4|few|TRBD1|TRBJ1-6
CASSLGQGVNSPLHF
TGTGCCAGCAGCCTCGGACAGGGCGTAAATTCACCCCTCCACTTT
>TRBV6-2/TRBV6-3|few|NA|TRBJ2-2
CASLGGTTTGELFF
TGTGCCAGCCTAGGTGGGACAACTACCGGGGAGCTGTTTTTT
>TRBV6-2/TRBV6-3|many|TRBD1|TRBJ2-1
CASKDRGFAGVGNEQFF
TGTGCCAGCAAGGACAGGGGCTTCGCGGGAGTAGGGAATGAGCAGTTCTTC
>TRBV10-3|few|NA|TRBJ2-1
CAISESVGFYNEQFF
TGTGCCATCAGTGAGTCGGTGGGATTCTACAATGAGCAGTTCTTC
>TRBV30|NA|TRBD1|TRBJ1-5
CAWSTGTVDSQPQHF
TGTGCCTGGAGTACAGGGACAGTGGATAGCCAGCCCCAGCATTTT
>TRBV28|many|TRBD1|TRBJ2-7
CASRAGTGPYEQYF
TGTGCCAGCAGGGCCGGGACAGGGCCCTACGAGCAGTACTTC
>TRBV28|many|NA|TRBJ1-4
CASSSGQNEKLFF
TGTGCCAGCAGTTCAGGACAGAATGAAAAACTGTTTTTT
>TRBV6-1|NA|NA|TRBJ2-1
CASSPMVYNEQFF
TGTGCCAGCAGCCCAATGGTCTACAATGAGCAGTTCTTC
>TRBV20-1|many|TRBD2|TRBJ2-7
CSARPPHSGSVAEQYF
TGCAGTGCTAGACCTCCGCATAGCGGGAGCGTAGCCGAGCAGTACTTC
>TRBV18|many|TRBD1|TRBJ1-1
CASSPGRGLNTEAFF
TGTGCCAGCTCACCAGGCAGGGGGCTGAACACTGAAGCTTTCTTT
>TRBV28|many|NA|TRBJ2-7
CASSPAGIKPYEQYF
TGTGCCAGCAGCCCGGCCGGGATCAAACCCTACGAGCAGTACTTC